These 24 T cell receptor beta chains originate from one sample sequenced in a study of shared clonotypes between healthy human individuals (dated by TCRdb to about 2020). The library relied on the immunoSEQ multiplex PCR assay. TCRdb holds this immuneACCESS table with in-frame rearrangements only. Some clones are missing; in checked studies, unresolved V genes explain under half, and the rest has no known cause. Recorded for this sample are about 2.4 million clones; 80% to 95% of them occurred a single time. 0.36% of the sample is in the top ten clones. Sample: naive CD4+ T cells from PBMCs. The label giving this sample's cell subset or site can be read as: CD45RA+ positively selected. All receptors come from a man aged 18 to 35 in good health. Some clones in this sample may be carry-over from other donors' samples.

The V gene is TRBV19, the J gene TRBJ1-1; 10 nucleotides align to TRBD1. The CDR3 is 15 amino acids. With V trimmed by 5 bases and J by 4 bases, 7 bases remained unmatched. CDR1 is LNHDA, CDR2 SQIVND, per germline (reference sequence). The chain's CDR3 is CASSERDRGPTEAFF. In DNA form, the CDR3 reads TGTGCCAGTAGTGAGCGGGACAGGGGTCCCACTGAAGCTTTCTTT.

This clone is a singleton in its sample. The chain has TRBV7-2 and TRBJ2-7; TRBD2 aligns across 7 bases. The CDR3 contains 13 residues. The germline V gene encodes CDR1 SGHTA and CDR2 FQGNSA. J lost 3 bases, V lost 5 bases, and 4 bases had no gene match. CDR3 amino acids: CASSIVAGYEQYF. CDR3 coding DNA: TGTGCCAGCAGCATTGTAGCGGGCTACGAGCAGTACTTC.

The rearrangement uses TRBV18 and TRBJ1-2; D not resolved. The V end was cut by 3 bases, the J end by 1 base, with 21 bases between. This CDR3 has 18 residues. Germline-derived CDR1 and CDR2 are KGHSH and LQKENI. CDR3 sequence (DNA): TGTGCCAGCTCACCGCCTTCCGGCAGCCAAGTAAATAACTATGGCTACACCTTC. This encodes CASSPPSGSQVNNYGYTF. Full variable domain (missing parts from reference TRBV18 and TRBJ1-2): NAGVMQNPRHLVRRRGQEARLRCSPMKGHSHVYWYRQLPEEGLKFMVYLQKENIIDESGMPKERFSAEFPKEGPSILRIQQVVRGDSAAYFCASSPPSGSQVNNYGYTFGSGTRLTVV.

CDR3 sequence (DNA): TGTGCCAGCAGTGAAGGTGACGGAATCACCTACGAGCAGTACTTC. It codes for CASSEGDGITYEQYF. The chain uses TRBV2 and TRBJ2-5; D gene uncertain. The J call may not be correct, given that the DNA end is closer to TRBJ2-7. CDR3 length: 15 amino acids. The germline V gene has CDR1 SNHLY and CDR2 FYNNEI.

The chain carries TRBV4-2 and TRBJ1-5; tentatively, D is TRBD1 (5 bases). The CDR3 length is 16 residues. V was pared by 0 bases and J by 4 bases, with 13 bases between. Germline V gene sequence: CDR1 LGHNA, CDR2 YNFKEQ. This CDR3 reads CASSQDLRWGNQPQHF. CDR3 DNA sequence: TGTGCCAGCAGCCAAGATCTGAGGTGGGGGAATCAGCCCCAGCATTTT.

V usage is TRBV4-1 and J usage is TRBJ2-5; D is ambiguous. This CDR3 contains 16 residues. Germline V gives CDR1 MGHRA, CDR2 YSYEKL. V was trimmed by 0 bases and J by 3 bases, leaving 14 bases between them. CDR3 residues: CASSQDLPLGKETQYF. For the CDR3, the DNA is TGCGCCAGCAGCCAAGATCTCCCATTGGGGAAAGAGACCCAGTACTTC.

This clone was recorded once. J is TRBJ2-7 and V is TRBV7-2; D gene uncertain. Germline CDR1 and CDR2: SGHTA and FQGNSA. Deletions cut 0 bases from V and 2 bases from J, with 8 bases between. The CDR3 runs to 14 residues. This chain's CDR3 is CASSLATGTYEQYF. DNA for the CDR3: TGTGCCAGCAGCTTAGCTACCGGAACCTACGAGCAGTACTTC.

The rearrangement uses TRBV27 and TRBJ1-3, with D uncertain. The CDR3 length is 13 residues. Trimming took 7 bases from V and 0 from J, leaving 7 bases between them. CDR1 and CDR2 (germline): MNHEY, SMNVEV (reference sequence). CDR3 nucleotides: TGTGCCAGCATGAGTATCTCTGGAAACACCATATATTTT. This gives the protein CASMSISGNTIYF.

The chain is built from TRBV23-1 and TRBJ2-7; 9 nucleotides match TRBD1. TRBV23-1 is an ORF; its function is uncertain. The trim removed 1 base at V and 3 bases at J, leaving 10 bases unmatched. CDR3 length: 17 residues. In DNA form, the CDR3 reads TGCGCCAGCAGTCAATTTTCGAGGGGACAGGGCCTCTACGAGCAGTACTTC. Its translation: CASSQFSRGQGLYEQYF.

The chain couples TRBV7-2 to TRBJ1-2; D is uncertain. The length of the CDR3 is 14 residues. Germline V CDR1 and CDR2: SGHTA, FQGNSA. Trimming left V 5 bases short and J 3 bases short, with 13 bases between. CDR3 bases: TGTGCCAGCAGCCCCCAGCGACGCCACTATGGCTACACCTTC. Protein product: CASSPQRRHYGYTF.

The chain couples TRBV5-6 to TRBJ2-4; 7 bases match TRBD1. The V segment lost 3 bases and the J segment 6 bases; nucleotides outside the gene matches: 12. CDR3 size: 16 residues. CDR1 SGHDT and CDR2 YYEEEE come from the germline V gene. As DNA, the CDR3 is TGTGCCAGCAGCTGGGGCCCCGGGACAGATTCAAACATTCAGTACTTC. Translated: CASSWGPGTDSNIQYF.

The chain has TRBV10-3 and TRBJ2-3; the match to TRBD1 covers 8 bases. V shed 6 bases, J shed 0 bases, and the junction held 11 bases outside the gene matches. The CDR3 is made up of 17 amino acids. Germline assignment: CDR1 ENHRY and CDR2 SYGVKD. In DNA, the CDR3 is TGTGCCATCAGCTTGGATTCGACAGGGGCGAGCACAGATACGCAGTATTTT. This translates into CAISLDSTGASTDTQYF.

The chain joins TRBV13 to TRBJ2-1, with 13 bases lining up with TRBD2. The germline V gene has CDR1 PRHDT and CDR2 FYEKMQ (reference sequence). V gave up 5 bases and J gave up 6 bases; unmatched junction bases: 10. CDR3 length: 17 amino acids. CDR3 bases: TGTGCCAGCAGCATAACTAGCGGGAGGGCCAGAGGCAATGAGCAGTTCTTC. It specifies CASSITSGRARGNEQFF.

The chain joins TRBV6-6 to TRBJ2-7; 8 bases line up with TRBD2. This CDR3 comprises 15 residues. Germline V gene lookup returns CDR1 MNHNY and CDR2 SVGAGI (reference sequence). V was pared by 5 bases and J by 3 bases, with 9 bases of the junction left unmatched. Here the CDR3 DNA reads TGTGCCAGCAGTACCCCCGCCGGGACTAGCTACGAGCAGTACTTC. The encoded protein is CASSTPAGTSYEQYF.

In this sample, this clone turned up once. The chain uses TRBV6-6 and TRBJ2-5, with TRBD2 matching 7 bases. This CDR3 region has 13 residues. V was clipped by 7 bases and J by 5 bases; unmatched bases: 7. CDR1 is MNHNY and CDR2 is SVGAGI in the germline V gene (reference sequence). The CDR3 spells CASTFWGGETQYF. The CDR3 DNA sequence: TGTGCCAGCACTTTCTGGGGGGGGGAGACCCAGTACTTC.

This chain joins TRBV9 and TRBJ1-3, with a tentative D call TRBD1 (5 bases). The V gene lost 2 bases and the J gene lost 0 bases, with 15 bases spanning the gap. The CDR3 spans 17 residues. Germline CDR1 is SGDLS and CDR2 is YYNGEE. CDR3 loop: CASSVSRTSDSGNTIYF. CDR3 bases: TGTGCCAGCAGCGTCTCCAGGACATCCGACTCTGGAAACACCATATATTTT.

The V call is TRBV19, the J call TRBJ1-2; D is unclear. Germline-derived CDR1 and CDR2 are LNHDA and SQIVND (reference sequence). This CDR3 is built from 14 residues. The germline V and J ends were trimmed by 8 bases and 0 bases, with 13 bases remaining between them. As DNA, the CDR3 is TGTGCCAGTCGCCAGGAGCCTACTAACTATGGCTACACCTTC. Translated, it gives CASRQEPTNYGYTF.

On this clone: The identical CDR3 is also encoded by other nucleotide sequences in the sample. The chain carries TRBV18 and TRBJ2-7, with D unresolved. Germline CDR1 reads KGHSH; CDR2 reads LQKENI. The germline V and J ends were trimmed by 2 bases and 3 bases, with 5 bases remaining between them. The CDR3 is 12 amino acids. CDR3 DNA sequence: TGTGCCAGCTCACCAGGCAGCTACGAGCAGTACTTC. Protein: CASSPGSYEQYF.

This clone has a handful of counts. V usage is TRBV11-1 and J usage is TRBJ2-1; D unresolved. The CDR3 runs 11 residues. Germline CDR1 SGHAT, CDR2 FQDESV (reference sequence). Deletions cut 0 bases from V and 6 bases from J, with 0 bases between. The CDR3 reads CASSLANEQFF. CDR3 sequence (DNA): TGTGCCAGCAGCTTAGCCAATGAGCAGTTCTTC.

This chain uses TRBV7-2 with TRBJ1-5, with 7 bases fitting TRBD1. The CDR3 contains 14 residues. CDR1 SGHTA and CDR2 FQGNSA come from the germline V gene. The ends lost 6 bases at V and 6 bases at J; junction bases unmatched: 8. The CDR3 sequence is CASRPTGDTQPQHF. The CDR3 bases are TGTGCCAGCAGGCCTACAGGGGACACTCAGCCCCAGCATTTT.

V and J are TRBV28 and TRBJ2-3, with D unresolved. From germline, CDR1 is MDHEN and CDR2 SYDVKM. The CDR3 loop spans 15 amino acids. The germline V and J ends were trimmed by 10 bases and 2 bases, with 19 bases remaining between them. The CDR3, as DNA: TGTGCCACCTCGATCTATGGGTCACTCACAGATACGCAGTATTTT. Protein: CATSIYGSLTDTQYF.

A note on this clone: This sample also contains other DNA sequences that code for the same CDR3. The rearrangement links TRBV7-2 to TRBJ2-7, with 14 bases identical to TRBD2. CDR1 is SGHTA and CDR2 is FQGNSA in the germline V gene. This CDR3 is 15 amino acids long. The V gene end was trimmed by 5 bases and the J gene end by 2 bases; junction bases not matched to a gene: 2. In DNA, the CDR3 is TGTGCCAGCAGCCGACTAGCGGGAGGGCCCTACGAGCAGTACTTC. Translation gives CASSRLAGGPYEQYF.

This clone was seen only once. J is TRBJ1-1 and V is TRBV2; the match to TRBD1 covers 7 bases. The CDR3 covers 15 residues. Trimming removed 2 bases from V and 3 bases from J; junction bases left unmatched: 6. Germline V gene lookup returns CDR1 SNHLY and CDR2 FYNNEI. CDR3 in amino acids: CASSEQGGTYTEAFF. DNA of the CDR3: TGTGCCAGCAGTGAACAAGGGGGCACCTACACTGAAGCTTTCTTT. The whole variable domain, filled in from reference TRBV2 and TRBJ1-1, reads EPEVTQTPSHQVTQMGQEVILRCVPISNHLYFYWYRQILGQKVEFLVSFYNNEISEKSEIFDDQFSVERPDGSNFTLKIRSTKLEDSAMYFCASSEQGGTYTEAFFGQGTRLTVV.

The chain links TRBV29-1 to TRBJ2-5; no clear D gene. The CDR3 is made up of 13 amino acids. Per germline, CDR1 SQVTM and CDR2 ANQGSEA. V lost 3 bases and J 4 bases, leaving 12 bases between the germline ends. CDR3 sequence: CSVERHSRETQYF. In DNA form, the CDR3 reads TGCAGCGTTGAGAGACATTCGAGAGAGACCCAGTACTTC. Drawing the rest from reference TRBV29-1 and TRBJ2-5, the complete variable domain is SAVISQKPSRDICQRGTSLTIQCQVDSQVTMMFWYRQQPGQSLTLIATANQGSEATYESGFVIDKFPISRPNLTFSTLTVSNMSPEDSSIYLCSVERHSRETQYFGPGTRLLVL.